This note documents a single T cell receptor beta chain sequence. The assay was immunoSEQ multiplex PCR, and TCRdb's table has in-frame clones only and misses some. The sample carries around 67,000 clones, about 90% recorded once. This specimen belongs to a study of blood T cell repertoires in COVID-19. From germline, CDR1 is SGHAT and CDR2 FQNNGV. The CDR3 sequence is 12 residues long. Trimming removed 2 bases at V and 11 bases at J, with 10 bases between. The sequencing sample was made of peripheral blood. The TCR was taken from a woman older than 75 with active or convalescent COVID-19. The chain is built from TRBV11-2 and TRBJ2-1; D is perhaps TRBD2 (6 bases). The CDR3 nucleotides are TGTGCCAGCAGCTTATACGCGGGGAAGCAGTTCTTC. Protein: CASSLYAGKQFF.